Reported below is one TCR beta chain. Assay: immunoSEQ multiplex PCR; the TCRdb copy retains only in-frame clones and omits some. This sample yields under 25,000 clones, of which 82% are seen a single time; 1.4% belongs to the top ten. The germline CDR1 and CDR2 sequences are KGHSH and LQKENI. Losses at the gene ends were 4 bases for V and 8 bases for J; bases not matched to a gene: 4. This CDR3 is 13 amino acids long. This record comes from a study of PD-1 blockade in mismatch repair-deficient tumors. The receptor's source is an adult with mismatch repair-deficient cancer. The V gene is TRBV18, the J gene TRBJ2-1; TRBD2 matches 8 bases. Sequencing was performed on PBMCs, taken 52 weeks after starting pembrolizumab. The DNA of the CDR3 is TGTGCCAGCTCACAAGGACTAGCCGATGAGCAGTTCTTC. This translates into CASSQGLADEQFF.